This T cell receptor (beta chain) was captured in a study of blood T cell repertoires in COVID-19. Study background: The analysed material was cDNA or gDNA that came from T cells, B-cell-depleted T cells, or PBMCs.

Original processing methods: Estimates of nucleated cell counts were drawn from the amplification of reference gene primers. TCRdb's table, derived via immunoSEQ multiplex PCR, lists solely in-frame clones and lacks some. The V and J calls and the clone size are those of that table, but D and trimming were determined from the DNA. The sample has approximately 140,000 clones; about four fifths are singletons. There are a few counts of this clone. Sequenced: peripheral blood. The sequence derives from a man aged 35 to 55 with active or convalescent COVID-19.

This chain's CDR3 is CASSLRLAAHEQFF. CDR3 sequence (DNA): TGCGCCAGCAGCCTCCGACTAGCGGCCCATGAGCAGTTCTTC. V gene TRBV5-1 combines with J gene TRBJ2-1; 9 positions match TRBD2. Trimming removed 4 bases from V and 8 bases from J; junction bases left unmatched: 7. Per the germline V gene, CDR1 is SGHRS and CDR2 is YFSETQ. The CDR3 contains 14 residues.